Sequencing of this T cell receptor beta chain was carried out in a study of cytomegalovirus exposure and HLA in healthy donors. Study-level findings and limits: Presence/absence analyses took donor sequencing depth as roughly uniform. Most TCR sequences were rare, but some public TCRs occurred in many donors.

Germline lookup yields CDR1 SNHLY and CDR2 FYNNEI. Trimming left V 6 bases short and J 3 bases short, with 15 bases between. The CDR3 totals 15 residues. 13 Jbeta primers and 60 Vbeta primers were used for the PCR. Only in-frame clones appear in the TCRdb table, and some are missing; sequencing was by immunoSEQ multiplex PCR. The sample has over 100,000 clones; approximately 80% are singletons. On this clone itself: Antigen: not known.

V is TRBV2 and J is TRBJ1-5, with a possible D match to TRBD1 (5 bases). Sequences were obtained from PBMCs. This TCR was recovered from a male donor in good health and CMV-seropositive. This CDR3 is CASSPSSGFNQPQHF. The CDR3 DNA sequence: TGTGCCAGCAGCCCAAGTTCAGGGTTCAATCAGCCCCAGCATTTT.